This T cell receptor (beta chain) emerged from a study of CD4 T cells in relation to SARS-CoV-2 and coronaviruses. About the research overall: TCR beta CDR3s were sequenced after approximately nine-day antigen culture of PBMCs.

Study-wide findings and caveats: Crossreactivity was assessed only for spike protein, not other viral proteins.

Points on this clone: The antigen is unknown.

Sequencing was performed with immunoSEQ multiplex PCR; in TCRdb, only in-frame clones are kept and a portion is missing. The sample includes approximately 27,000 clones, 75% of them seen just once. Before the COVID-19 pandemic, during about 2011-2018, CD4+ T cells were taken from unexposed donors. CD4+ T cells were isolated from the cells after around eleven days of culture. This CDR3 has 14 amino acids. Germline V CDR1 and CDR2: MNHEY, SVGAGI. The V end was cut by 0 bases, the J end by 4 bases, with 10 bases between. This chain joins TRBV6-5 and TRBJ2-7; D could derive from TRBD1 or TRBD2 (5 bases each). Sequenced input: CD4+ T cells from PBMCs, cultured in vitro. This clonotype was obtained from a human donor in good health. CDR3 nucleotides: TGTGCCAGCAGTTACTCGGGGGTGCAGTACGAGCAGTACTTC. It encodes CASSYSGVQYEQYF.